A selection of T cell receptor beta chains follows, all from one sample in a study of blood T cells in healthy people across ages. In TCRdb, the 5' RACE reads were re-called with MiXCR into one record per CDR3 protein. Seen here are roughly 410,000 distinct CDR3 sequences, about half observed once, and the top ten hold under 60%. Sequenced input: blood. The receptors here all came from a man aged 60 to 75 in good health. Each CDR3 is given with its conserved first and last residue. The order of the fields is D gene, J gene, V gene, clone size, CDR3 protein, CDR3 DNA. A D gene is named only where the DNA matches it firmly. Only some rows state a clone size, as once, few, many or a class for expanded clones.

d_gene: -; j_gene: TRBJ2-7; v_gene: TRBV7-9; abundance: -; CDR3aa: CASSLGLPYGGYSYERYF; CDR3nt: TGTGCCAGCAGCTTAGGATTACCTTACGGTGGATATTCCTACGAGCGGTACTTC
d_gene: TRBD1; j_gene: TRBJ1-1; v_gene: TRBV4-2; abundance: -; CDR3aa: CASSPRDRPNTEAFF; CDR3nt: TGTGCCAGCAGCCCCCGGGACAGACCAAACACTGAAGCTTTCTTT
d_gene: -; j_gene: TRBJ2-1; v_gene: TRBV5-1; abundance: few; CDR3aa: CASSSDSQMVNEQFF; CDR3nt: TGCGCCAGCAGTTCGGACAGCCAAATGGTCAATGAGCAGTTCTTC
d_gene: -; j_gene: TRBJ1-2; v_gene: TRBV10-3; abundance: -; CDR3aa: CAISALQGHNGYTF; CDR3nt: TGTGCCATCAGTGCCCTCCAGGGGCACAATGGCTACACCTTC
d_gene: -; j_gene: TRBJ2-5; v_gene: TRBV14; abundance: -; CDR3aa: CASSQEGGSWETQYF; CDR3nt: TGTGCCAGCAGCCAAGAAGGGGGGAGTTGGGAGACCCAGTACTTC
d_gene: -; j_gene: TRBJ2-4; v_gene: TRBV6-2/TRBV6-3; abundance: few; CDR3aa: CASSPPGASKNIQYF; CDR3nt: TGTGCCAGCAGTCCGCCGGGGGCTTCCAAAAACATTCAGTACTTC
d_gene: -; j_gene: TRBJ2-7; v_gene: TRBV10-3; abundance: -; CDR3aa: CAISGETGRNEQYF; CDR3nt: TGTGCCATCAGTGGCGAGACAGGGAGGAACGAGCAGTACTTC
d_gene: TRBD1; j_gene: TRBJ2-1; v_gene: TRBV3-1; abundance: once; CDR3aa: CASSQGDRGFF; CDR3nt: TGTGCCAGCAGCCAAGGGGACAGGGGGTTCTTC
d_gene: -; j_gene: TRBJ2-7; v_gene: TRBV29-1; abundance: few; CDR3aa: CSVFRDTLTYEQYF; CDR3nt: TGCAGCGTATTTAGGGACACCCTGACCTACGAGCAGTACTTC
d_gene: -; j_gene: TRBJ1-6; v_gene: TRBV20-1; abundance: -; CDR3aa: CSAQSGTENSPLHF; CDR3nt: TGCAGTGCTCAGTCCGGGACCGAAAATTCACCCCTCCACTTT
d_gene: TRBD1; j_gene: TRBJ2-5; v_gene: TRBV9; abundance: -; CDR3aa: CASSSGDRGAETQYF; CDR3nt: TGTGCCAGCAGCTCTGGGGACAGGGGTGCGGAGACCCAGTACTTC
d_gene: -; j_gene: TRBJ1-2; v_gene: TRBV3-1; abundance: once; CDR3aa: CASSPTRSASYGYTF; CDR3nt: TGTGCCAGCAGCCCAACACGGTCAGCTTCCTATGGCTACACCTTC
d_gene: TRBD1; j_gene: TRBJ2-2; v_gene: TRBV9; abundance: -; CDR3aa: CASRMGTGSTGELFF; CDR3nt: TGTGCCAGTCGGATGGGGACAGGGAGCACCGGGGAGCTGTTTTTT
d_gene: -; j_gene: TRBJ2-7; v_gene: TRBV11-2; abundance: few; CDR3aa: CASSPRRDTVVNEQYF; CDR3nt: TGTGCCAGCAGCCCAAGGAGGGACACGGTCGTGAACGAGCAGTACTTC
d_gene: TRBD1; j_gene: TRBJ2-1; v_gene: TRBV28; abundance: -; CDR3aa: CASSWGQAYNEQFF; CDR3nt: TGTGCCAGCAGCTGGGGACAGGCGTACAATGAGCAGTTCTTC
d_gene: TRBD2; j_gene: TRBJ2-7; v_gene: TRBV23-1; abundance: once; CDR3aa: CASSQSGGDEQYF; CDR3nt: TGCGCCAGCAGTCAATCGGGGGGGGACGAGCAGTACTTC
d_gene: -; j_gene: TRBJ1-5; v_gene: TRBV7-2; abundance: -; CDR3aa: CASSLGQLNQPQHF; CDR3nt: TGTGCCAGCAGCTTAGGACAACTCAATCAGCCCCAGCATTTT
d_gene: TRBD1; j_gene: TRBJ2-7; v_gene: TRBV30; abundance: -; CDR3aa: CVGTGSSYEQYF; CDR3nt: TGTGTAGGGACAGGGAGCTCCTACGAGCAGTACTTC
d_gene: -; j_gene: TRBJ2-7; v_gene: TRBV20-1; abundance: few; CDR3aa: CSAREDRYEQYF; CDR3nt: TGCAGTGCTAGGGAGGACCGGTACGAGCAGTACTTC
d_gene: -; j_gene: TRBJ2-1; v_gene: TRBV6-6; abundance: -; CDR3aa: CASSYSNRDSYNEQFF; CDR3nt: TGTGCCAGCAGTTACTCGAACCGGGACTCGTACAATGAGCAGTTCTTC
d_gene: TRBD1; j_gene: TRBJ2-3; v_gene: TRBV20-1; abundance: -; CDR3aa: CSALTGRPTDTQYF; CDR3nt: TGCAGTGCTCTGACAGGGAGACCAACAGATACGCAGTATTTT
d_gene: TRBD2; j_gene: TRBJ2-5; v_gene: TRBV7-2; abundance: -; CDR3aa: CASSLGLAGVRETQYF; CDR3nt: TGTGCCAGCAGCTTGGGACTAGCGGGAGTAAGGGAGACCCAGTACTTC
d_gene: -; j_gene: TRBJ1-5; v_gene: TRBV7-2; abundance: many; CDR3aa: CASSFSRQQPQHF; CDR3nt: TGTGCCAGCAGCTTTTCTCGTCAGCAGCCCCAGCATTTT
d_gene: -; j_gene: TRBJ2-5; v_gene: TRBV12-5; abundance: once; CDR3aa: CASAPGGGGRETQYF; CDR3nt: TGTGCTAGTGCCCCCGGAGGTGGGGGTCGAGAGACCCAGTACTTC
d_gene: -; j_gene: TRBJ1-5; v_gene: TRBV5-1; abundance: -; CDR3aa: CASSLEVNQPQHF; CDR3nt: TGCGCCAGCAGCTTGGAGGTCAATCAGCCCCAGCATTTT